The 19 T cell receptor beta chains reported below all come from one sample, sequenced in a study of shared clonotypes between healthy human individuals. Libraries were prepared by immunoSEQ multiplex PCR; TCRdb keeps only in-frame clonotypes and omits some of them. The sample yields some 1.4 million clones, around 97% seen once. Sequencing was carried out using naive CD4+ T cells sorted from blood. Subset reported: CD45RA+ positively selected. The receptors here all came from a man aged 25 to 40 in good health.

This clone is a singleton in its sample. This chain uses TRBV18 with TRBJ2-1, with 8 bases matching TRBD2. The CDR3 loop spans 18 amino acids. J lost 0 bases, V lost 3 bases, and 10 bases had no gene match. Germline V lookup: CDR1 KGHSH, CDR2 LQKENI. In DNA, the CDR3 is TGTGCCAGCTCACCGGAGACTAGCGATTACAGCTCCTACAATGAGCAGTTCTTC. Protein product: CASSPETSDYSSYNEQFF.

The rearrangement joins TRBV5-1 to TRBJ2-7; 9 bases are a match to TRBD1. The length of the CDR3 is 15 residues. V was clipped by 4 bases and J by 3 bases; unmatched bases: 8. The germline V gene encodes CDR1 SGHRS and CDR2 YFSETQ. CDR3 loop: CASSLTGTGFYEQYF. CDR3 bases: TGCGCCAGCAGCCTGACCGGGACAGGGTTCTACGAGCAGTACTTC.

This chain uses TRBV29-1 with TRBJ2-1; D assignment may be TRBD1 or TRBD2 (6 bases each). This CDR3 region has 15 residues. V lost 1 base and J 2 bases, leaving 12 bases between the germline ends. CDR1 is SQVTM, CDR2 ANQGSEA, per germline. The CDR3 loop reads CSVEGGTKTYNEQFF. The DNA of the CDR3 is TGCAGCGTTGAAGGCGGGACAAAGACCTACAATGAGCAGTTCTTC.

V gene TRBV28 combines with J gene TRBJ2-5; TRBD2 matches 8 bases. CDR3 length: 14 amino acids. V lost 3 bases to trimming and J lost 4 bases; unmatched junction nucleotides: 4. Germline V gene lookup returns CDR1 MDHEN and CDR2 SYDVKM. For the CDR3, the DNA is TGTGCCAGCAGTTTCACGGGGGGGCGAGAGACCCAGTACTTC. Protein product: CASSFTGGRETQYF.

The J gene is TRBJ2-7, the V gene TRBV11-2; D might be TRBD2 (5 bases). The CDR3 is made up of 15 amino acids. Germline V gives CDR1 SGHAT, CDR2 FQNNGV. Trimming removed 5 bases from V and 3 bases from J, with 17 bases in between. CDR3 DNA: TGTGCCAGCAGCATATCCGGGATCCACTTCTACGAGCAGTACTTC. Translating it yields CASSISGIHFYEQYF. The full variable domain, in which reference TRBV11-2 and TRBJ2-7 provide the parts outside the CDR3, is EAGVAQSPRYKIIEKRQSVAFWCNPISGHATLYWYQQILGQGPKLLIQFQNNGVVDDSQLPKDRFSAERLKGVDSTLKIQPAKLEDSAVYLCASSISGIHFYEQYFGPGTRLTVT.

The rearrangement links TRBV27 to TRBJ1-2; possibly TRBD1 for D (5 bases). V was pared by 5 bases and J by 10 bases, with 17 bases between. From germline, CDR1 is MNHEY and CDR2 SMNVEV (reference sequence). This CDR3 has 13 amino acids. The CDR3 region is CASSPNRGRNYTF. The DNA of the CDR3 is TGTGCCAGCAGTCCCAACCGGGGACGGAACTACACCTTC.

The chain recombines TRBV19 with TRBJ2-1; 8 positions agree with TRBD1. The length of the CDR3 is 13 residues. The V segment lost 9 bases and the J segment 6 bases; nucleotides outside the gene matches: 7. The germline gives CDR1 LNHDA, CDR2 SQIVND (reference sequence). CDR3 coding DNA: TGTGCCAGCAGGGGGCCTATACGCAATGAGCAGTTCTTC. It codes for CASRGPIRNEQFF.

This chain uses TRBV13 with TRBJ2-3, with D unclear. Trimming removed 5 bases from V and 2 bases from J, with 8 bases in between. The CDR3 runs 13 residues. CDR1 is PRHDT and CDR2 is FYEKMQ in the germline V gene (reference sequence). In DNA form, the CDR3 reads TGTGCCAGCAGCCCCGTCTTCACAGATACGCAGTATTTT. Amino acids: CASSPVFTDTQYF. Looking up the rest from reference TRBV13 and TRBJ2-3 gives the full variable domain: AAGVIQSPRHLIKEKRETATLKCYPIPRHDTVYWYQQGPGQDPQFLISFYEKMQSDKGSIPDRFSAQQFSDYHSELNMSSLELGDSALYFCASSPVFTDTQYFGPGTRLTVL.

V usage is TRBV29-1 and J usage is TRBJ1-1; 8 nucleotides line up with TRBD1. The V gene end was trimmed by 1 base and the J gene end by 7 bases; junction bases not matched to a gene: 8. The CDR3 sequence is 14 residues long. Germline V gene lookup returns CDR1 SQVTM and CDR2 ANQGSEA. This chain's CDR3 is CSVEAIAGGDEAFF. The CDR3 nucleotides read TGCAGCGTTGAAGCAATCGCAGGGGGCGATGAAGCTTTCTTT. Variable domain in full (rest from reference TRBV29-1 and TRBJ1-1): SAVISQKPSRDICQRGTSLTIQCQVDSQVTMMFWYRQQPGQSLTLIATANQGSEATYESGFVIDKFPISRPNLTFSTLTVSNMSPEDSSIYLCSVEAIAGGDEAFFGQGTRLTVV.

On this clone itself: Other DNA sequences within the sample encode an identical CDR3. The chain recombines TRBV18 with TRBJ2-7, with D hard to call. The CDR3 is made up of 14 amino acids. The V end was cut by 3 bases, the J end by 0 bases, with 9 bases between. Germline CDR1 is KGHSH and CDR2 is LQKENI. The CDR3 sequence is CASSPPSISYEQYF. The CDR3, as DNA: TGTGCCAGCTCACCTCCATCCATCTCCTACGAGCAGTACTTC. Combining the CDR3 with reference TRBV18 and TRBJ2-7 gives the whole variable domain NAGVMQNPRHLVRRRGQEARLRCSPMKGHSHVYWYRQLPEEGLKFMVYLQKENIIDESGMPKERFSAEFPKEGPSILRIQQVVRGDSAAYFCASSPPSISYEQYFGPGTRLTVT.

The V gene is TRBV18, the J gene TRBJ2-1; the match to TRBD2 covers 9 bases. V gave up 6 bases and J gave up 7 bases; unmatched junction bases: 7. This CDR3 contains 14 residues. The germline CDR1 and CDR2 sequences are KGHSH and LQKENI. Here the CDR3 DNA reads TGTGCCAGCTCCGCGCTAGCGGGGTTTAATGAGCAGTTCTTC. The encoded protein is CASSALAGFNEQFF.

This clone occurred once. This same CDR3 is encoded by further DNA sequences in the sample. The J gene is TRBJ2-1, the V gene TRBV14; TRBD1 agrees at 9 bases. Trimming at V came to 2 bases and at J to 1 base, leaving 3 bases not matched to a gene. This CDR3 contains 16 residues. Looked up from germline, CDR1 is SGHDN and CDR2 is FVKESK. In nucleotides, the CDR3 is TGTGCCAGCAGCCAAACAGGGGGCTCGTCCTACAATGAGCAGTTCTTC. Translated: CASSQTGGSSYNEQFF.

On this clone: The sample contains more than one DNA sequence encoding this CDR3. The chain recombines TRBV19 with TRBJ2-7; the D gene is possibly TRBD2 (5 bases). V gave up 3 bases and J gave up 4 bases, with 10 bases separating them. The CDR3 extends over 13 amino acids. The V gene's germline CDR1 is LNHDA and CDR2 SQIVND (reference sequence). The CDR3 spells CASSIARGYEQYF. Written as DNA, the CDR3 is TGTGCCAGTAGTATCGCCCGAGGGTACGAGCAGTACTTC. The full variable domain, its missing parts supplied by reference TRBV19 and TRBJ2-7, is DGGITQSPKYLFRKEGQNVTLSCEQNLNHDAMYWYRQDPGQGLRLIYYSQIVNDFQKGDIAEGYSVSREKKESFPLTVTSAQKNPTAFYLCASSIARGYEQYFGPGTRLTVT.

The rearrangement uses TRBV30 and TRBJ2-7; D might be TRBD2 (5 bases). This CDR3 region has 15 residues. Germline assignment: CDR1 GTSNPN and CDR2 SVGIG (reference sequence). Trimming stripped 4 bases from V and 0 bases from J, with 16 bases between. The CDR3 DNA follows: TGTGCCTGGACCCGAGAGGGCAGGAGCTCCTACGAGCAGTACTTC. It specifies CAWTREGRSSYEQYF.

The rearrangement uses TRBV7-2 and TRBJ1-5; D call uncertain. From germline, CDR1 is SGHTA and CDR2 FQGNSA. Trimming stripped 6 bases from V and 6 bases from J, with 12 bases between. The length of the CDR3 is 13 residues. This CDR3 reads CASSETRLQPQHF. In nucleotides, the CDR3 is TGTGCCAGCAGTGAGACCCGTCTTCAGCCCCAGCATTTT.

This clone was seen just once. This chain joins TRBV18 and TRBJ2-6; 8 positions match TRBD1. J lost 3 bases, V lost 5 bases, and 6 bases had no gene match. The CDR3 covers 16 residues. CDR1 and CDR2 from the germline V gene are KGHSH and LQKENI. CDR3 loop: CASSLQGAIGANVLTF. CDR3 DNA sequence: TGTGCCAGCTCATTGCAGGGGGCTATTGGGGCCAACGTCCTGACTTTC.

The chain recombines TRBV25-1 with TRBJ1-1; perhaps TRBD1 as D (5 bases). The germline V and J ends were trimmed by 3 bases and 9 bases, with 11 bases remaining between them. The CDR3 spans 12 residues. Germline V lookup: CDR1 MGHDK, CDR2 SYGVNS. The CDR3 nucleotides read TGTGCCAGCAGTGACGAGGGGACGAAAGCTTTCTTT. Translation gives CASSDEGTKAFF.

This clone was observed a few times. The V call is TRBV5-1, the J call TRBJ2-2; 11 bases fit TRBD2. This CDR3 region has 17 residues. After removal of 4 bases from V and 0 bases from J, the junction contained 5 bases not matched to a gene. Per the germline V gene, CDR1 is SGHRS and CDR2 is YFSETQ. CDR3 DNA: TGCGCCAGCAGCCCAAGACTAGCGGGGCCGAACACCGGGGAGCTGTTTTTT. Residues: CASSPRLAGPNTGELFF.

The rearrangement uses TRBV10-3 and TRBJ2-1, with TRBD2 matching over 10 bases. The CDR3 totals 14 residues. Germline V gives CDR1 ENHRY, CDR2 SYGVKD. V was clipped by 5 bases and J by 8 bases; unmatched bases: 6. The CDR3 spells CAISWGGTSDEQFF. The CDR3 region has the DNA TGTGCCATCAGTTGGGGGGGGACTAGCGATGAGCAGTTCTTC.